This passage covers 24 T cell receptor beta chains from one sample sequenced in a study of CD8 T cells in Susac syndrome. cDNA came from about 0.5 to 1 ug RNA primed by random hexamers. TCRdb independently ran MiXCR on the immunoSEQ multiplex PCR reads; one entry per CDR3 protein. The data show roughly 190,000 distinct CDR3 sequences, 90% to 95% seen once. The material sequenced was CD4+ T cells from PBMCs. These receptors were collected from a human donor with Susac syndrome.

V usage is TRBV2 and J usage is TRBJ2-7; 7 positions agree with TRBD1. CDR1 and CDR2 (germline): SNHLY, FYNNEI. The CDR3 consists of 12 residues. J gave up 5 bases and V 7 bases, and 5 bases lay outside the gene matches. The CDR3: CASKTGFDEQYF. In nucleotides, the CDR3 is TGTGCCAGCAAGACAGGGTTCGACGAGCAGTACTTC.

This chain joins TRBV4-1 and TRBJ2-1, with a possible D match to TRBD1 (5 bases). CDR3 length equals 14 residues. Per the germline V gene, CDR1 is MGHRA and CDR2 is YSYEKL. The V and J ends lost 4 bases and 6 bases respectively, with 13 bases between them. CDR3 residues: CASSPSKGINEQFF. The CDR3 nucleotides read TGCGCCAGCAGCCCCAGTAAGGGGATCAATGAGCAGTTCTTC.

This clonotype appeared a single time. The chain has TRBV3-1 and TRBJ1-3; D is unresolved. Germline V gene sequence: CDR1 LGHDT, CDR2 YNNKEL (reference sequence). Trimming took off 4 bases at V and 4 bases at J, with 8 bases between the two ends. This CDR3 contains 13 residues. CDR3 residues: CASSPNPGNTIYF. CDR3 coding DNA: TGTGCCAGCAGCCCCAACCCGGGAAACACCATATATTTT.

The V and J genes are TRBV5-1 and TRBJ2-2; 11 positions match TRBD2. Looked up from germline, CDR1 is SGHRS and CDR2 is YFSETQ. The V and J ends lost 5 bases and 1 base, in that order; junction bases with no gene match: 4. The CDR3 is 16 amino acids. The CDR3 bases are TGCGCCAGCAGTTCGACTAGCGGGGAGAACACCGGGGAGCTGTTTTTT. Amino acids: CASSSTSGENTGELFF.

CDR3 in DNA: TGTGCCTGGAGACAACCTGGTCAGCCCCAGCATTTT. Its translation: CAWRQPGQPQHF. This chain uses TRBV30 with TRBJ1-5; no firm D call. CDR3 size: 12 residues. V lost 3 bases to trimming and J lost 6 bases, with 9 bases between them. Germline assignment: CDR1 GTSNPN and CDR2 SVGIG (reference sequence).

V is TRBV20-1 and J is TRBJ2-5; 14 nucleotides agree with TRBD2. V was clipped by 1 base and J by 4 bases; unmatched bases: 8. The CDR3 loop spans 17 amino acids. Germline CDR1 and CDR2: DFQATT and SNEGSKA (reference sequence). The CDR3 loop reads CSARGGLAGGGLETQYF. In nucleotides, the CDR3 is TGCAGTGCTAGAGGAGGACTAGCGGGAGGTGGGCTAGAGACCCAGTACTTC.

The rearrangement uses TRBV11-2 and TRBJ2-3, with D maybe TRBD2 (6 bases). The germline gives CDR1 SGHAT, CDR2 FQNNGV. Trimming left V 4 bases short and J 1 base short, with 9 bases between. This CDR3 contains 14 residues. CDR3 DNA sequence: TGTGCCAGCAGCTCTTGGGGGGGCACAGATACGCAGTATTTT. This codes for CASSSWGGTDTQYF.

The chain recombines TRBV30 with TRBJ2-7; possible D gene TRBD2, 7 bases. The CDR3 contains 16 residues. Germline CDR1 reads GTSNPN; CDR2 reads SVGIG (reference sequence). V lost 3 bases, J lost 3 bases, and 21 bases lay in between. The CDR3 here is CAWSLGGAGVNYEQYF. In nucleotides, the CDR3 is TGTGCCTGGAGCCTTGGGGGGGCGGGAGTAAACTACGAGCAGTACTTC. The full variable domain, its missing parts supplied by reference TRBV30 and TRBJ2-7, is SQTIHQWPATLVQPVGSPLSLECTVEGTSNPNLYWYRQAAGRGLQLLFYSVGIGQISSEVPQNLSASRPQDRQFILSSKKLLLSDSGFYLCAWSLGGAGVNYEQYFGPGTRLTVT.

This chain joins TRBV28 and TRBJ2-1; D not resolved. The CDR3 totals 12 residues. Germline CDR1 reads MDHEN; CDR2 reads SYDVKM. V lost 6 bases and J 10 bases, leaving 13 bases between the germline ends. The CDR3 region is CASRESRREQFF. The CDR3 bases are TGTGCCAGCAGAGAATCTAGGCGGGAGCAGTTCTTC.

V usage is TRBV19 and J usage is TRBJ1-2, with 11 positions matching TRBD1. This CDR3 is built from 14 residues. Germline assignment: CDR1 LNHDA and CDR2 SQIVND (reference sequence). After removal of 3 bases from V and 8 bases from J, the junction contained 5 bases not matched to a gene. The DNA of the CDR3 is TGTGCCAGTAGTATCGGACAGGGGGCAGAAGGCTACACCTTC. This codes for CASSIGQGAEGYTF.

This chain connects TRBV7-2 to TRBJ2-5, with 9 bases fitting TRBD1. Germline V gives CDR1 SGHTA, CDR2 FQGNSA. The V segment lost 5 bases and the J segment 0 bases; nucleotides outside the gene matches: 10. CDR3 size: 17 residues. The CDR3 loop is CASSRYGTGKYQETQYF. In DNA, the CDR3 is TGTGCCAGCAGCCGATATGGGACAGGGAAATACCAAGAGACCCAGTACTTC. Full variable domain (outside the CDR3, taken from reference TRBV7-2 and TRBJ2-5): GAGVSQSPSNKVTEKGKDVELRCDPISGHTALYWYRQSLGQGLEFLIYFQGNSAPDKSGLPSDRFSAERTGGSVSTLTIQRTQQEDSAVYLCASSRYGTGKYQETQYFGPGTRLLVL.

This clonotype turned up a few times. The J gene is TRBJ2-1, the V gene TRBV2; 7 positions match TRBD1. Germline loops: CDR1 SNHLY, CDR2 FYNNEI. This CDR3 spans 14 amino acids. V was clipped by 4 bases and J by 2 bases; unmatched bases: 2. The CDR3 loop is CASSGTGPYNEQFF. CDR3 nucleotide sequence: TGTGCCAGCAGTGGGACAGGCCCCTACAATGAGCAGTTCTTC. Using reference TRBV2 and TRBJ2-1 for the parts outside the CDR3, the full variable domain is EPEVTQTPSHQVTQMGQEVILRCVPISNHLYFYWYRQILGQKVEFLVSFYNNEISEKSEIFDDQFSVERPDGSNFTLKIRSTKLEDSAMYFCASSGTGPYNEQFFGPGTRLTVL.

This clonotype is a singleton in its sample. The chain has TRBV3-1 and TRBJ1-5; no clear D gene. Germline V gene data show CDR1 as LGHDT and CDR2 as YNNKEL (reference sequence). Trimming removed 0 bases from V and 5 bases from J, with 5 bases in between. This CDR3 has 13 residues. The CDR3: CASSQDLDQPQHF. In DNA, the CDR3 is TGTGCCAGCAGCCAAGATCTGGATCAGCCCCAGCATTTT.

The V gene is TRBV15, the J gene TRBJ2-7, with 7 bases matching TRBD1. There are 19 residues in the CDR3. Germline CDR1 reads LNHNV; CDR2 reads YYDKDF (reference sequence). V shed 0 bases, J shed 4 bases, and the junction held 18 bases outside the gene matches. Written as DNA, the CDR3 is TGTGCCACCAGCAGAGACTCGTCAAAGACAGGGACCACCAAATACGAGCAGTACTTC. It codes for CATSRDSSKTGTTKYEQYF. The complete variable domain, with remaining parts taken from reference TRBV15 and TRBJ2-7, reads DAMVIQNPRYQVTQFGKPVTLSCSQTLNHNVMYWYQQKSSQAPKLLFHYYDKDFNNEADTPDNFQSRRPNTSFCFLDIRSPGLGDTAMYLCATSRDSSKTGTTKYEQYFGPGTRLTVT.

This chain links TRBV7-3 with TRBJ2-7; weak D call: TRBD2 (5 bases). Germline CDR1 and CDR2: SGHTA and FQGTGA. Between the trimmed V and J ends, which lost 5 bases and 3 bases, there was a span of 14 bases. The CDR3 totals 14 residues. CDR3 DNA sequence: TGTGCCAGCAGCCCCGGAGGCCCCGACTACGAGCAGTACTTC. It codes for CASSPGGPDYEQYF.

The rearrangement links TRBV18 to TRBJ2-7; D unresolved. The germline V gene encodes CDR1 KGHSH and CDR2 LQKENI. The CDR3 is 15 residues long. Trimming left V 0 bases short and J 1 base short, with 10 bases between. Here the CDR3 reads CASSPPSLSSYEQYF. CDR3 coding DNA: TGTGCCAGCTCACCACCGAGCCTCTCGTCCTACGAGCAGTACTTC.

The chain couples TRBV6-1 to TRBJ2-1; D is perhaps TRBD1 (5 bases). The germline gives CDR1 MNHNS, CDR2 SASEGT. V dropped 2 bases and J dropped 9 bases, with 17 bases sitting between them. This CDR3 comprises 15 residues. The CDR3 reads CASSEFWPPQGEQFF. DNA for the CDR3: TGTGCCAGCAGTGAATTTTGGCCCCCGCAGGGTGAGCAGTTCTTC.

This chain links TRBV12-3 or TRBV12-4 with TRBJ2-3, with D perhaps matching TRBD2 (7 bases). There are 16 residues in the CDR3. V was pared by 3 bases and J by 2 bases, with 15 bases between. CDR3 nucleotide sequence: TGTGCCAGCAGTTTTAGGGGGGGCCGCCTCACAGATACGCAGTATTTT. It yields the protein CASSFRGGRLTDTQYF.

The chain carries TRBV30 and TRBJ2-7, with D possibly TRBD2 on 5 matching bases. Germline loops: CDR1 GTSNPN, CDR2 SVGIG (reference sequence). The ends were cut back, 2 bases at V and 4 bases at J, with 21 bases in the middle. CDR3 length: 16 amino acids. CDR3 loop: CAWSLSPSLIGYEQYF. The CDR3 bases are TGTGCCTGGAGTCTGTCCCCTAGCTTAATAGGGTACGAGCAGTACTTC.

This chain joins TRBV19 and TRBJ1-5, with unresolved D. V lost 1 base and J lost 6, with 10 bases in between. The CDR3 has 14 residues. Germline V gives CDR1 LNHDA, CDR2 SQIVND (reference sequence). The CDR3 DNA reads TGTGCCAGTAGTATAGTCCAGGTTTCTCAGCCCCAGCATTTT. This sequence encodes CASSIVQVSQPQHF.

The gene calls are TRBV20-1 and TRBJ1-1; no reliable D call. The CDR3 consists of 13 residues. V dropped 2 bases and J dropped 1 base, with 8 bases sitting between them. CDR1 DFQATT and CDR2 SNEGSKA come from the germline V gene (reference sequence). This CDR3 is CSARPSGNTEAFF. DNA of the CDR3: TGCAGTGCTAGACCGTCAGGGAACACTGAAGCTTTCTTT.

V usage is TRBV10-2 and J usage is TRBJ1-1; tentatively, D is TRBD1 (6 bases). The CDR3 contains 13 residues. The V end lost 10 bases, the J end lost 0 bases, and 12 bases lay between the germline ends. Germline CDR1 reads WSHSY; CDR2 reads SAAADI. DNA for the CDR3: TGCGCCATACGGACAGACCTGAACACTGAAGCTTTCTTT. Translation: CAIRTDLNTEAFF.

The genes are TRBV2 and TRBJ2-5, with 8 bases identical to TRBD1. After removal of 7 bases from V and 5 bases from J, the junction contained 9 bases not matched to a gene. The CDR3 has 14 residues. CDR1 SNHLY and CDR2 FYNNEI come from the germline V gene. The CDR3 region has the DNA TGTGCCAGCACCCATATGGACAGGGCTGAGACCCAGTACTTC. Translation: CASTHMDRAETQYF. The full variable domain, completed using reference TRBV2 and TRBJ2-5, is EPEVTQTPSHQVTQMGQEVILRCVPISNHLYFYWYRQILGQKVEFLVSFYNNEISEKSEIFDDQFSVERPDGSNFTLKIRSTKLEDSAMYFCASTHMDRAETQYFGPGTRLLVL.

The chain uses TRBV12-5 and TRBJ1-4; D is uncertain. V lost 1 base and J lost 8, with 11 bases in between. Per the germline V gene, CDR1 is LGHNT and CDR2 is FRNRAP. The CDR3 runs 14 residues. The CDR3 loop reads CASGLGRSLEKLFF. The CDR3 nucleotides read TGTGCTAGTGGTTTGGGCAGGTCTCTGGAAAAACTGTTTTTT.